One sample yielded the 32 T cell receptor beta chains listed below, sequenced in a study of shared clonotypes between healthy human individuals. TCRdb keeps only in-frame clones here, not all; method: immunoSEQ multiplex PCR. Of around 1 million clones listed, about three quarters were seen once; the top ten hold over 1.3%. The material sequenced was memory CD4+ T cells sorted from blood. Subset in this sample: CD45RA-negative fraction. These receptors came from a man younger than 35 in good health.

The chain has TRBV19 and TRBJ1-4; weak D call: TRBD1 (5 bases). The germline V and J ends were trimmed by 3 bases and 8 bases, with 19 bases remaining between them. This CDR3 spans 16 amino acids. Germline lookup yields CDR1 LNHDA and CDR2 SQIVND (reference sequence). The CDR3 DNA sequence: TGTGCCAGTAGTATCTCCCCTGGCTCAGGGAGGGAAAAACTGTTTTTT. Translation gives CASSISPGSGREKLFF.

This chain connects TRBV4-1 to TRBJ1-2; 11 bases map to TRBD1. The CDR3 extends over 16 amino acids. With V trimmed by 1 base and J by 5 bases, 6 bases remained unmatched. CDR1 is MGHRA, CDR2 YSYEKL, per germline. This CDR3 is CASSQGLGQGAYGYTF. DNA of the CDR3: TGCGCCAGCAGCCAAGGGCTCGGACAGGGGGCGTATGGCTACACCTTC.

J is TRBJ2-7 and V is TRBV7-2; a weak D match, TRBD2 (6 bases). The CDR3 covers 14 residues. V was shortened by 4 bases and J by 3 bases, with 13 bases between the two germline ends. Germline V gene data show CDR1 as SGHTA and CDR2 as FQGNSA. The CDR3 sequence: CASSSLGGGYEQYF. Here the CDR3 DNA reads TGTGCCAGCAGCTCCTTGGGGGGAGGCTACGAGCAGTACTTC.

V usage is TRBV5-1 and J usage is TRBJ1-4; tentative D call: TRBD1 (5 bases). There are 16 residues in the CDR3. Germline V gene lookup returns CDR1 SGHRS and CDR2 YFSETQ. Trimming pared 0 bases from V and 1 base from J, leaving 10 bases between. The CDR3 DNA reads as TGCGCCAGCAGCTTGGAGGGGTTGGGAACTAATGAAAAACTGTTTTTT. Translating it yields CASSLEGLGTNEKLFF.

A single count supports this clone. The V gene is TRBV6-5, the J gene TRBJ1-1; D gene uncertain. CDR1 and CDR2 from the germline V gene are MNHEY and SVGAGI. V was clipped by 5 bases and J by 0 bases, with 13 bases between them. The CDR3 totals 15 residues. This CDR3 reads CASSKKRPMNTEAFF. The DNA of the CDR3 is TGTGCCAGCAGTAAGAAACGACCCATGAACACTGAAGCTTTCTTT.

The V and J genes are TRBV18 and TRBJ1-1; the match to TRBD1 covers 7 bases. The germline CDR1 and CDR2 sequences are KGHSH and LQKENI. The trim removed 2 bases at V and 7 bases at J, leaving 10 bases unmatched. The CDR3 runs to 15 residues. The CDR3 coding sequence is TGTGCCAGCTCACCAAATACCCCGGGACAGCGTGAAGCTTTCTTT. This sequence encodes CASSPNTPGQREAFF.

The chain joins TRBV2 to TRBJ2-7; D unresolved. Germline V gene data show CDR1 as SNHLY and CDR2 as FYNNEI. The V end was cut by 6 bases, the J end by 0 bases, with 12 bases between. The CDR3 has 14 residues. The CDR3 reads CASRNMRSSYEQYF. CDR3 bases: TGTGCCAGCAGGAACATGAGGAGCTCCTACGAGCAGTACTTC.

V usage is TRBV11-2 and J usage is TRBJ2-3; D is unresolved. Trimming pared 1 base from V and 2 bases from J, leaving 7 bases between. The CDR3 loop spans 14 amino acids. The germline V gene encodes CDR1 SGHAT and CDR2 FQNNGV. The CDR3 bases are TGTGCCAGCAGCTTAGGAACGTACACAGATACGCAGTATTTT. This gives the protein CASSLGTYTDTQYF.

This clone was seen only once. The chain recombines TRBV10-2 with TRBJ2-3; D may be TRBD2 (6 bases). The CDR3 loop spans 17 amino acids. Germline assignment: CDR1 WSHSY and CDR2 SAAADI. Trimming pared 4 bases from V and 4 bases from J, leaving 21 bases between. The CDR3 reads CASSGKPGLRSPDTQYF. CDR3 nucleotides: TGCGCCAGCAGTGGGAAGCCGGGACTTAGGAGCCCAGATACGCAGTATTTT.

J is TRBJ2-3 and V is TRBV5-4, with D uncertain. From germline, CDR1 is SGHNT and CDR2 YYREEE (reference sequence). This CDR3 region has 15 residues. V was trimmed by 3 bases and J by 0 bases, leaving 11 bases between them. The CDR3 region has the DNA TGTGCCAGCAGCTCTGACTCCTCTAGCACAGATACGCAGTATTTT. Residues: CASSSDSSSTDTQYF.

This chain joins TRBV28 and TRBJ1-1; tentative D call: TRBD1 (6 bases). The CDR3 extends over 13 amino acids. V was trimmed by 10 bases and J by 2 bases, leaving 14 bases between them. Germline V lookup: CDR1 MDHEN, CDR2 SYDVKM. CDR3 sequence reads: CAIIRGGNTEAFF. CDR3 DNA sequence: TGTGCCATCATTAGGGGGGGTAACACTGAAGCTTTCTTT.

The chain combines TRBV27 with TRBJ2-2; D not certain. The V end lost 3 bases, the J end lost 7 bases, and 9 bases lay between the germline ends. The germline CDR1 and CDR2 sequences are MNHEY and SMNVEV (reference sequence). There are 13 residues in the CDR3. The CDR3 DNA reads as TGTGCCAGCAGTTTCTTCCAGGACGGGGAGCTGTTTTTT. Residues: CASSFFQDGELFF.

In this sample, this clone turned up many times. The J gene is TRBJ2-4, the V gene TRBV7-2; TRBD2 matches 15 bases. The trim removed 1 base at V and 7 bases at J, leaving 2 bases unmatched. This CDR3 is built from 16 residues. The germline V gene has CDR1 SGHTA and CDR2 FQGNSA. CDR3 region: CASSLGTSGRGNIQYF. The CDR3 DNA is TGTGCCAGCAGCTTAGGGACTAGCGGGAGGGGGAACATTCAGTACTTC.

This chain links TRBV11-1 with TRBJ2-7; TRBD1 might be the D (6 bases). CDR1 and CDR2 (germline): SGHAT, FQDESV (reference sequence). The CDR3 has 15 amino acids. Trimming took off 0 bases at V and 3 bases at J, with 12 bases between the two ends. The CDR3 sequence: CASSLAGANYYEQYF. The CDR3 nucleotides read TGTGCCAGCAGCTTAGCGGGGGCCAACTACTACGAGCAGTACTTC.

The CDR3 DNA is TGTGCCAGCAGCCGGGGCGATCGCAGGGACGAGACCCAGTACTTC. It is translated as CASSRGDRRDETQYF. The chain uses TRBV14 and TRBJ2-5; TRBD1 or TRBD2 may be the D gene (5 bases each). The length of the CDR3 is 15 residues. Trimming cost V 4 bases and J 5 bases, with 17 bases left between them. Germline CDR1 is SGHDN and CDR2 is FVKESK. Variable domain in full (rest from reference TRBV14 and TRBJ2-5): EAGVTQFPSHSVIEKGQTVTLRCDPISGHDNLYWYRRVMGKEIKFLLHFVKESKQDESGMPNNRFLAERTGGTYSTLKVQPAELEDSGVYFCASSRGDRRDETQYFGPGTRLLVL.

This clone has just a few counts. This chain uses TRBV7-8 with TRBJ2-7; 7 bases agree with TRBD1. CDR1 and CDR2 from the germline V gene are SGHVS and FQNEAQ. The CDR3 is 14 residues long. After removal of 5 bases from V and 4 bases from J, the junction contained 8 bases not matched to a gene. The CDR3: CASSPGQLLYEQYF. CDR3 DNA sequence: TGTGCCAGCAGCCCGGGACAGTTACTATACGAGCAGTACTTC.

The V gene is TRBV25-1, the J gene TRBJ1-2; TRBD1 is a possible D gene (5 bases). Trimming took off 9 bases at V and 3 bases at J, with 8 bases between the two ends. The germline CDR1 and CDR2 sequences are MGHDK and SYGVNS. The CDR3 length is 11 residues. Here the CDR3 DNA reads TGTGCCAGTACAGGCTACTATGGCTACACCTTC. Amino acid sequence: CASTGYYGYTF.

Remarks on this clone: Different DNA sequences within this sample yield the same CDR3. V usage is TRBV30 and J usage is TRBJ1-4; perhaps TRBD1 as D (5 bases). The germline V gene has CDR1 GTSNPN and CDR2 SVGIG (reference sequence). CDR3 size: 14 residues. Trimming pared 0 bases from V and 4 bases from J, leaving 9 bases between. Here the CDR3 reads CAWSVGQGNEKLFF. Here the CDR3 DNA reads TGTGCCTGGAGTGTAGGTCAGGGTAATGAAAAACTGTTTTTT.

The table lists this clone with a few counts. The chain is built from TRBV5-6 and TRBJ2-7, with D unresolved. Per the germline V gene, CDR1 is SGHDT and CDR2 is YYEEEE. With 5 bases removed from V and 2 bases from J, the gap between germline ends came to 14 bases. CDR3 length: 14 residues. CDR3 region: CASRRSAGAYEQYF. In nucleotides, the CDR3 is TGTGCCAGCAGGCGGTCGGCAGGTGCCTACGAGCAGTACTTC.

This clone was detected once. J is TRBJ2-7 and V is TRBV5-1; a weak D match, TRBD2 (6 bases). The V gene lost 7 bases and the J gene lost 3 bases, with 17 bases spanning the gap. Germline V gene sequence: CDR1 SGHRS, CDR2 YFSETQ. CDR3 length: 14 residues. CDR3 in DNA: TGCGCCAGCCGCAGTGGGGACTTCCTCTACGAGCAGTACTTC. Its translation: CASRSGDFLYEQYF.

This sequence joins TRBV11-2 and TRBJ2-3; D remains ambiguous. Trimming stripped 5 bases from V and 2 bases from J, with 17 bases between. Germline V CDR1 and CDR2: SGHAT, FQNNGV. This CDR3 comprises 16 residues. CDR3 amino acids: CASSLLSAWATDTQYF. The CDR3 nucleotides are TGTGCCAGCAGCCTCCTTTCAGCCTGGGCCACAGATACGCAGTATTTT.

Concerning this clone: The identical CDR3 is also encoded by other nucleotide sequences in the sample. The V gene is TRBV18, the J gene TRBJ1-6; D not certain. Trimming took 3 bases from V and 3 from J, leaving 9 bases between them. Germline V gene lookup returns CDR1 KGHSH and CDR2 LQKENI. The CDR3 extends over 15 amino acids. CDR3 sequence: CASSPREGYNSPLHF. CDR3 sequence (DNA): TGTGCCAGCTCACCGCGGGAGGGCTATAATTCACCCCTCCACTTT.

This clone was picked up one time. The chain combines TRBV10-3 with TRBJ2-2; 7 bases are shared with TRBD1. V lost 5 bases to trimming and J lost 3 bases; unmatched junction nucleotides: 6. The V gene's germline CDR1 is ENHRY and CDR2 SYGVKD. CDR3 size: 15 residues. In DNA, the CDR3 is TGTGCCATCAGTCTTTGGACAGGCTACACCGGGGAGCTGTTTTTT. Encoded protein: CAISLWTGYTGELFF.

This rearrangement joins TRBV5-1 to TRBJ2-3; no clear D gene. The CDR3 covers 13 residues. Germline V CDR1 and CDR2: SGHRS, YFSETQ. The germline V and J ends were trimmed by 7 bases and 1 base, with 10 bases remaining between them. The CDR3 is CASRRHRTDTQYF. CDR3 sequence (DNA): TGCGCCAGCCGAAGACATCGCACAGATACGCAGTATTTT.

The table lists this clone with a count of one. The chain combines TRBV5-6 with TRBJ2-7; D may be TRBD2 (6 bases). From germline, CDR1 is SGHDT and CDR2 YYEEEE. CDR3 length: 16 residues. Deletions cut 1 base from V and 0 bases from J, with 14 bases between. CDR3 residues: CASSLWGATSSYEQYF. The CDR3 DNA is TGTGCCAGCAGCTTGTGGGGCGCGACTAGCTCCTACGAGCAGTACTTC.

This clone was counted only a few times. The chain is built from TRBV13 and TRBJ2-5; the D is unclear. V was shortened by 4 bases and J by 5 bases, with 11 bases between the two germline ends. The CDR3 spans 13 residues. CDR1 and CDR2 (germline): PRHDT, FYEKMQ (reference sequence). CDR3 in DNA: TGTGCCAGCAGCTCTCTCATGGTGGAGACCCAGTACTTC. Translating gives CASSSLMVETQYF. Full variable domain (remainder filled in from reference TRBV13 and TRBJ2-5): AAGVIQSPRHLIKEKRETATLKCYPIPRHDTVYWYQQGPGQDPQFLISFYEKMQSDKGSIPDRFSAQQFSDYHSELNMSSLELGDSALYFCASSSLMVETQYFGPGTRLLVL.

This rearrangement joins TRBV5-1 to TRBJ2-7; D is possibly TRBD2 (5 bases). This CDR3 region has 13 residues. V dropped 3 bases and J dropped 5 bases, with 12 bases sitting between them. CDR1 and CDR2 from the germline V gene are SGHRS and YFSETQ. CDR3 residues: CASSSSSSHEQYF. As DNA, the CDR3 is TGCGCCAGCAGCTCTTCTAGCAGCCACGAGCAGTACTTC.

This rearrangement joins TRBV4-3 to TRBJ2-1; 10 bases are a match to TRBD2. Trimming took 0 bases from V and 7 from J; bases not matched to a gene: 6. The CDR3 runs to 16 residues. Germline assignment: CDR1 LGHNA and CDR2 YSLEER. The CDR3 DNA is TGCGCCAGCAGCCAAGACGCCACTAGCGGGGTTAATGAGCAGTTCTTC. Protein: CASSQDATSGVNEQFF.

For this clone: The same CDR3 also results from other DNA sequences found in this sample. This chain links TRBV7-2 with TRBJ2-2, with D unresolved. Trimming left V 5 bases short and J 3 bases short, with 4 bases between. Germline lookup yields CDR1 SGHTA and CDR2 FQGNSA. This CDR3 spans 12 amino acids. In DNA form, the CDR3 reads TGTGCCAGCAGCACGTACACCGGGGAGCTGTTTTTT. It yields the protein CASSTYTGELFF.

This sequence joins TRBV10-3 and TRBJ2-3; TRBD2 is a possible D gene (6 bases). The germline V and J ends were trimmed by 6 bases and 2 bases, with 12 bases remaining between them. The CDR3 has 14 residues. CDR1 is ENHRY, CDR2 SYGVKD, per germline. The CDR3 is CAIRGLGNTDTQYF. The CDR3 coding sequence is TGTGCCATCAGGGGACTTGGGAACACAGATACGCAGTATTTT.

This chain connects TRBV5-8 to TRBJ1-6; weak D call: TRBD1 (6 bases). This CDR3 is 16 amino acids long. V lost 4 bases and J lost 7, with 18 bases in between. Germline V gene data show CDR1 as SGHTS and CDR2 as YDEGEE. CDR3 sequence (DNA): TGTGCCAGCAGCATTATAGGGGGTTCGGAAAATTCACCCCTCCACTTT. It encodes CASSIIGGSENSPLHF.

The chain has TRBV5-1 and TRBJ1-1, with D tentatively TRBD1 (6 bases). Trimming took 4 bases from V and 0 from J, leaving 16 bases between them. Germline V gene lookup returns CDR1 SGHRS and CDR2 YFSETQ. The CDR3 is 16 residues long. CDR3 loop: CASSQLTGQMNTEAFF. DNA for the CDR3: TGCGCCAGCAGCCAGCTAACGGGACAAATGAACACTGAAGCTTTCTTT.